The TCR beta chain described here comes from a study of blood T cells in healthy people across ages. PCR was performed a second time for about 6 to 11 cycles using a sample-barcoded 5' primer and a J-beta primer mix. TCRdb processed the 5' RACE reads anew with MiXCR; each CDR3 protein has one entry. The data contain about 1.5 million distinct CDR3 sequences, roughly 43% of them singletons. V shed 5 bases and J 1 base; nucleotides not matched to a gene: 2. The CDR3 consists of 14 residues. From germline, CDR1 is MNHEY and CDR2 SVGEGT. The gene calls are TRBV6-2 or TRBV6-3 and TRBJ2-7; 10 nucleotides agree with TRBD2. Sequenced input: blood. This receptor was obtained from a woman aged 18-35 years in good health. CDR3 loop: CASSGTSESYEQYF. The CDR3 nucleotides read TGTGCCAGCAGTGGGACTAGCGAGTCCTACGAGCAGTACTTC.